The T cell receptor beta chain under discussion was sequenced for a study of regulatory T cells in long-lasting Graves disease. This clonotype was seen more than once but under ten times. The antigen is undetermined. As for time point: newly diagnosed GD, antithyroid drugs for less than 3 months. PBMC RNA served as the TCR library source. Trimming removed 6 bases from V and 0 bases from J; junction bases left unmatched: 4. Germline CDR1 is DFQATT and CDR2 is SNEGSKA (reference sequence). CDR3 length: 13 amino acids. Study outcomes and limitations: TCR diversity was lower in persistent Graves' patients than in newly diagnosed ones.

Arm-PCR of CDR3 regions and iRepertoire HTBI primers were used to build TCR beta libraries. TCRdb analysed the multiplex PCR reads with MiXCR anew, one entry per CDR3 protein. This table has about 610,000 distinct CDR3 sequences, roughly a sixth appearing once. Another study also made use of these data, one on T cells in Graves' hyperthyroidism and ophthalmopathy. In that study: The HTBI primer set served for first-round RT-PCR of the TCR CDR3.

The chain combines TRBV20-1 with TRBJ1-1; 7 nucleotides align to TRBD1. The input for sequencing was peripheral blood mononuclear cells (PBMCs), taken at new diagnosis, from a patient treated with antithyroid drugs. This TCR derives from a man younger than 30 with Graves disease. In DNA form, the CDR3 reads TGCAGTGCAGCAGGGGGGATGAACACTGAAGCTTTCTTT. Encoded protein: CSAAGGMNTEAFF.